A single sample is the source of the 12 T cell receptor beta chains below, sequenced in a study of siplizumab effects on memory and regulatory T cells. The assay was immunoSEQ multiplex PCR, and TCRdb's table has in-frame clones only and misses some. This table has more than 85,000 clones, roughly nine tenths appearing once. What was sequenced was CD4+ T cells sorted from blood. The receptors stem from a human donor in good health.

This chain links TRBV19 with TRBJ2-3, with D uncertain. In germline, CDR1 is LNHDA, CDR2 SQIVND (reference sequence). Between the trimmed V and J ends, which lost 4 bases and 0 bases, there was a span of 8 bases. The CDR3 is 14 residues long. CDR3 protein: CASSTLRSTDTQYF. The CDR3 bases are TGTGCCAGTAGTACCCTCAGGAGCACAGATACGCAGTATTTT.

This CDR3 is CASGNGQGETQYF. CDR3 in DNA: TGTGCTAGTGGTAACGGACAGGGGGAGACCCAGTACTTC. The V gene is TRBV12-5, the J gene TRBJ2-5, with 9 bases that match TRBD1. V was clipped by 5 bases and J by 5 bases; unmatched bases: 3. The germline V gene has CDR1 LGHNT and CDR2 FRNRAP. There are 13 residues in the CDR3.

V usage is TRBV7-8 and J usage is TRBJ1-1, with D maybe TRBD1 (5 bases). The CDR3 contains 14 residues. Germline assignment: CDR1 SGHVS and CDR2 FQNEAQ. The V gene lost 5 bases and the J gene lost 3 bases, with 13 bases spanning the gap. This chain's CDR3 is CASSPRGTYTEAFF. The CDR3 DNA sequence: TGTGCCAGCAGCCCCCGGGGGACCTACACTGAAGCTTTCTTT.

The chain recombines TRBV4-1 with TRBJ2-7; no clear D. Trimming stripped 1 base from V and 0 bases from J, with 10 bases between. CDR1 is MGHRA, CDR2 YSYEKL, per germline. The CDR3 covers 15 residues. The CDR3 sequence: CASSQAETLSYEQYF. CDR3 DNA: TGCGCCAGCAGCCAAGCCGAGACTCTCTCCTACGAGCAGTACTTC.

This chain connects TRBV18 to TRBJ1-5; D ambiguous. The V and J ends lost 6 bases and 5 bases respectively, with 14 bases between them. The germline V gene encodes CDR1 KGHSH and CDR2 LQKENI. The CDR3 totals 14 residues. The CDR3 loop reads CASSTQFGDQPQHF. The CDR3 DNA reads TGTGCCAGCTCTACTCAATTCGGGGATCAGCCCCAGCATTTT.

CDR3 in amino acids: CAISESDQGLPSNEQFF. CDR3 nucleotides: TGTGCCATCAGTGAGTCCGATCAAGGACTGCCCTCCAATGAGCAGTTCTTC. This chain uses TRBV10-3 with TRBJ2-1; D might be TRBD2 (5 bases). Trimming removed 0 bases at V and 6 bases at J, with 18 bases between. The CDR3 has 17 amino acids. The germline V gene encodes CDR1 ENHRY and CDR2 SYGVKD.

This chain connects TRBV10-3 to TRBJ1-1, with no clear D. Looked up from germline, CDR1 is ENHRY and CDR2 is SYGVKD. The V gene lost 0 bases and the J gene lost 8 bases, with 13 bases spanning the gap. The CDR3 extends over 14 amino acids. Written as DNA, the CDR3 is TGTGCCATCAGTGAGTCGAGGCAGACATTCGAAGCTTTCTTT. This codes for CAISESRQTFEAFF.

V and J are TRBV12-5 and TRBJ2-2; no clear D. Germline-derived CDR1 and CDR2 are LGHNT and FRNRAP. V was pared by 3 bases and J by 1 base, with 9 bases between. The CDR3 contains 15 residues. CDR3 in DNA: TGTGCTAGTGGTTTTGGGCTAGGGAACACCGGGGAGCTGTTTTTT. This sequence encodes CASGFGLGNTGELFF.

The chain employs TRBV18 and TRBJ1-5, with TRBD1 matching over 7 bases. The CDR3 is 15 residues long. CDR1 is KGHSH, CDR2 LQKENI, per germline. V lost 1 base, J lost 2 bases, and 2 bases stayed unmatched. The CDR3 loop reads CASSPRGQGNQPQHF. The DNA for the CDR3 is TGTGCCAGCTCACCACGAGGACAGGGCAATCAGCCCCAGCATTTT. Filled out from reference TRBV18 and TRBJ1-5, the complete variable domain reads NAGVMQNPRHLVRRRGQEARLRCSPMKGHSHVYWYRQLPEEGLKFMVYLQKENIIDESGMPKERFSAEFPKEGPSILRIQQVVRGDSAAYFCASSPRGQGNQPQHFGDGTRLSIL.

V gene TRBV11-2 combines with J gene TRBJ2-7; 11 bases agree with TRBD1. This CDR3 is 13 amino acids long. Germline lookup yields CDR1 SGHAT and CDR2 FQNNGV. Trimming cost V 11 bases and J 4 bases; bases outside gene matches: 7. CDR3 coding DNA: TGTGCCGGAAGGGACAGGGGGTTTTACGAGCAGTACTTC. Translation: CAGRDRGFYEQYF.

Here the CDR3 reads CSVRGMDTQYF. Written as DNA, the CDR3 is TGCAGTGTGCGGGGGATGGATACGCAGTATTTT. The gene calls are TRBV20-1 and TRBJ2-3, with 7 nucleotides matching TRBD2. The germline gives CDR1 DFQATT, CDR2 SNEGSKA (reference sequence). This CDR3 is 11 amino acids long. The junction had 4 bases not matched to a gene; V was cut back by 7 bases and J by 6 bases.

The table lists this clone with a count of one. The CDR3 coding sequence is TGCGCCAGCAGCTCCGGACTAGCGGCTAGCACAGATACGCAGTATTTT. Translation gives CASSSGLAASTDTQYF. The rearrangement links TRBV5-1 to TRBJ2-3; 10 bases agree with TRBD2. The CDR3 contains 16 residues. Per germline, CDR1 SGHRS and CDR2 YFSETQ. V dropped 3 bases and J dropped 0; count of bases not matched to a gene: 4. Drawing the rest from reference TRBV5-1 and TRBJ2-3, the complete variable domain is KAGVTQTPRYLIKTRGQQVTLSCSPISGHRSVSWYQQTPGQGLQFLFEYFSETQRNKGNFPGRFSGRQFSNSRSEMNVSTLELGDSALYLCASSSGLAASTDTQYFGPGTRLTVL.